This entry is about one T cell receptor beta chain. The antigen remains undetermined. This sample is drawn from a study of CD8 T cells in ankylosing spondylitis. Germline CDR1 and CDR2: SGHTA and FQGNSA. The CDR3 totals 16 residues. V lost 5 bases and J lost 2, with 18 bases in between. Quantitative 5'-RACE with molecular barcodes was used to make the TCR beta libraries. TCRdb used MiXCR to reprocess the 5' RACE reads, holding one entry per CDR3 protein. The sample lists about 240,000 distinct CDR3 sequences, around 10% occurring once. Points from the study as a whole: In peripheral blood, disease-linked CD8+ clones occurred at relatively low frequencies. A TCR beta motif of under ten highly homologous variants seemed to mark ankylosing spondylitis blood.

This TCR was sampled from a male donor with ankylosing spondylitis or in good health (not recorded which). The chain employs TRBV7-2 and TRBJ1-2, with D hard to call. The sequenced sample was blood, either unsorted or a sorted T cell fraction (not recorded which). CDR3 region: CASSPPVFGPNYGYTF. CDR3 DNA: TGTGCCAGCAGCCCCCCTGTATTCGGACCAAACTATGGCTACACCTTC.